This T cell receptor beta chain stems from a study of preoperative IRX-2 immunotherapy in early breast cancer. Assay: immunoSEQ multiplex PCR; the TCRdb copy retains only in-frame clones and omits some. The sample includes around 22,000 clones, around 90% of them seen just once. The table lists this clone with a count of one. Treatment described: preoperative locoregional IRX-2 cytokine immunotherapy. Samples came from a phase Ib trial of preoperative locoregional IRX-2 cytokine immunotherapy. The clonotype originates from a human donor with breast cancer. Sample: tumor tissue, taken after IRX-2 immunotherapy.

The CDR3 nucleotides read TGTGCCAGCAGTTTATCTCGGGGCAGCGATTATGGCTACACCTTC. It specifies CASSLSRGSDYGYTF. V is TRBV27 and J is TRBJ1-2; the D gene is possibly TRBD1 (5 bases). Per germline, CDR1 MNHEY and CDR2 SMNVEV (reference sequence). The length of the CDR3 is 15 residues. Trimming shortened V by 0 bases and J by 5 bases, and 13 bases separated the two germline ends.